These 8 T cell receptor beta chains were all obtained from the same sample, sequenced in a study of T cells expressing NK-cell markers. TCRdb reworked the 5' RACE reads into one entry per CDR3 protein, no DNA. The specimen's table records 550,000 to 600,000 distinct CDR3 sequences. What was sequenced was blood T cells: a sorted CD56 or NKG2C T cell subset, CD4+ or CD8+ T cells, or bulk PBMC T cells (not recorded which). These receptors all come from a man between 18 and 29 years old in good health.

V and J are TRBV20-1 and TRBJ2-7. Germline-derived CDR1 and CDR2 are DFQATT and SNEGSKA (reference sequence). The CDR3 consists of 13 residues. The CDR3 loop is CSARAHTPYEQYF.

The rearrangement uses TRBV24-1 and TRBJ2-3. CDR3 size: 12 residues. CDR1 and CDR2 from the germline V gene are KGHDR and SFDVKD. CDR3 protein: CATSDRADTQYF.

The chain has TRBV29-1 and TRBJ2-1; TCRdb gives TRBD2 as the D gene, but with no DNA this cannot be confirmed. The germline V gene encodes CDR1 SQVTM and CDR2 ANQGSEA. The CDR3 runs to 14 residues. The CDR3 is CSASAGGYINEQFF.

The CDR3 protein is CSARGVAGTDYGYTF. The chain couples TRBV20-1 to TRBJ1-2; TCRdb's D call, TRBD1, is unchecked because there is no DNA. Per the germline V gene, CDR1 is DFQATT and CDR2 is SNEGSKA (reference sequence). This CDR3 has 15 residues.

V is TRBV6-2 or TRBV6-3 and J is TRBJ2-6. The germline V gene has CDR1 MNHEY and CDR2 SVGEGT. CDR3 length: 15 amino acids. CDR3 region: CASSYGNSGANVLTF.

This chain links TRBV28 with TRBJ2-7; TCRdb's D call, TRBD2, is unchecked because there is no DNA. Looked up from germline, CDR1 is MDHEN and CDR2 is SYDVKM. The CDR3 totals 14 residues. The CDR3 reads CASRVSGLAGVLVF.

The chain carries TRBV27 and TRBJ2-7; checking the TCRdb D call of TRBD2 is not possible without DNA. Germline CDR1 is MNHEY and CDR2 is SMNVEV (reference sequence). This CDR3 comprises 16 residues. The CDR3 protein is CASSRGGPASSYEQYF.

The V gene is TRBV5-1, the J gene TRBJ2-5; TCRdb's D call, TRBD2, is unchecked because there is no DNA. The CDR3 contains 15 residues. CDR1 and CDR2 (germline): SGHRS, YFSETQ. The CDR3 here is CASSAHEGNQETQYF.